The T cell receptor (beta chain) described here comes from a study of OX40 agonist ivuxolimab in advanced cancers. Study conclusions and caveats: The antigen specificity of the peripheral T cells (those that were expanded) was not determined.

This CDR3 comprises 15 residues. Germline CDR1 and CDR2: ENHRY and SYGVKD. Trimming left V 2 bases short and J 5 bases short, with 15 bases between. The protocol was immunoSEQ multiplex PCR, while the TCRdb copy is restricted to in-frame clones and leaves out a portion. This table has 45,000 to 65,000 clones, roughly nine tenths appearing once. Points on this clone: Its specificity is unknown.

This receptor was obtained from an adult with an advanced solid tumor such as melanoma, head and neck, liver or kidney cancer. Sample: CD4+ or CD8+ T cells sorted from blood, taken in a trial of the OX40 agonist ivuxolimab. V usage is TRBV10-3 and J usage is TRBJ1-2; D possibly corresponds to TRBD1 (6 bases). CDR3 bases: TGTGCCATCAGTGAGGAACAGGGTCCCGGGTATGGCTACACCTTC. This codes for CAISEEQGPGYGYTF.